Listed below are T cell receptor beta chains from one sample, sequenced in a study of somatic mutations in cytotoxic T cells in rheumatoid arthritis. The protocol was immunoSEQ multiplex PCR, while the TCRdb copy is restricted to in-frame clones and leaves out a portion. The data show more than 15,000 clones, 74% seen once. Sequencing was done on a sample of CD8+ T cells sorted from blood. Source of these receptors: a man between 60 and 70 years old in good health. Each CDR3 is given with its conserved first and last residue. A D gene is named only where the DNA matches it firmly. Clone size appears in some rows only: once, few, many, or a class for an expanded clone.

v_gene,j_gene,abundance,d_gene,CDR3nt,CDR3aa
TRBV9,TRBJ1-3,-,-,TGTGCCAGCAGGCTCGGGAGGAGGCTGTGCTCTGGAAACACCATATATTTT,CASRLGRRLCSGNTIYF
TRBV7-9,TRBJ2-5,-,-,TGTGCCAGCAGCCCAGAGATAGCATCCGGGAAGGAGACCCAGTACTTC,CASSPEIASGKETQYF
TRBV2,TRBJ1-5,-,-,TGTGCCAGCACCATCGGACTAAATCAGCCCCAGCATTTT,CASTIGLNQPQHF
TRBV9,TRBJ2-5,-,TRBD2,TGTGCCAGCAGCGTAGAAGCGGGAGGGCTTCGGGGCCAAGAGACCCAGTACTTC,CASSVEAGGLRGQETQYF
TRBV10-3,TRBJ2-7,-,TRBD2,TGTGCCATCAGTCCAAGCGGGGGGGCCTCGTACGAGCAGTACTTC,CAISPSGGASYEQYF
TRBV6-1,TRBJ1-4,-,-,TGTGCCAGCAGTGAATTCTTCGAGCTTGGTGCAACTAATGAAAAACTGTTTTTT,CASSEFFELGATNEKLFF
TRBV19,TRBJ2-3,-,TRBD1,TGTGCCAGTAGTATTACCCTGACAGGGATTGGGGCAGATACGCAGTATTTT,CASSITLTGIGADTQYF
TRBV4-3,TRBJ2-1,-,TRBD2,TGCGCCAGCAGCCAGGGACTAGCGAGATACAATGAGCAGTTCTTC,CASSQGLARYNEQFF
TRBV29-1,TRBJ2-1,-,-,TGCAGCGTTCGCGGGCTCTCCTACAATGAGCAGTTCTTC,CSVRGLSYNEQFF
TRBV6-5,TRBJ2-4,-,TRBD1,TGTGCCAGCGGGTTCGGACAGGGGGCGAACATTCAGTACTTC,CASGFGQGANIQYF
TRBV6-5,TRBJ1-3,once,-,TGTGCCAGCAGTAACAGCCTCTCTGGAAACACCATATATTTT,CASSNSLSGNTIYF
TRBV4-1,TRBJ2-7,-,-,TGCGCCAGCAGCCAAGATCCCAGGGGCCTTTACGAGCAGTACTTC,CASSQDPRGLYEQYF
TRBV25-1,TRBJ2-1,-,TRBD1,TGTGCCAGCAGCCAGCAGGGGGCTCCGTACAATGAGCAGTTCTTC,CASSQQGAPYNEQFF
TRBV27,TRBJ2-5,-,-,TGTGCCAGCAGTTTCCAGGGACTGAAAGAGACCCAGTACTTC,CASSFQGLKETQYF
TRBV12-5,TRBJ2-1,few,TRBD1,TGTGCTAGTGGTTTACTTACAGGGGGCTCCTACAATGAGCAGTTCTTC,CASGLLTGGSYNEQFF
TRBV6-6,TRBJ2-7,few,TRBD1,TGTGCCAGCAGTTTGGCAGGGGGAAGGTACGAGCAGTACTTC,CASSLAGGRYEQYF
TRBV19,TRBJ2-1,-,TRBD2,TGTGCCAGTAGTGTACTAGCGGGGGGAGTTGAGCAGTTCTTC,CASSVLAGGVEQFF
TRBV4-1,TRBJ2-7,-,-,TGCGCCAGCAGCCAGTACCACCCGGGACTCTCCTACGAGCAGTACTTC,CASSQYHPGLSYEQYF
TRBV27,TRBJ2-2,-,TRBD1,TGTGCCAGCAGTCACGACAGGGGTCGTTTCACCGGGGAGCTGTTTTTT,CASSHDRGRFTGELFF
TRBV2,TRBJ1-5,few,TRBD1,TGTGCCAGCTTACCGGGACAGCCTTATAGCAATCAGCCCCAGCATTTT,CASLPGQPYSNQPQHF
TRBV4-1,TRBJ1-4,few,-,TGCGCCAGCAGCCCGATTGGGGTCAGGGGACACCTGGAAAAACTGTTTTTT,CASSPIGVRGHLEKLFF
TRBV9,TRBJ2-7,-,-,TGTGCCAGCAGCGTAGATGGGACACGAAACTACGAGCAGTACTTC,CASSVDGTRNYEQYF
TRBV4-1,TRBJ1-5,-,-,TGCGCCAGCAGCCAGGCAAACAGGGTTGGCAATCAGCCCCAGCATTTT,CASSQANRVGNQPQHF
TRBV19,TRBJ1-2,-,TRBD1,TGTGCCAGTAGTATAGGCCGCGGGACAGGAGGGCATGGCTACACCTTC,CASSIGRGTGGHGYTF
TRBV7-8,TRBJ2-7,-,-,TGTGCCAGCAGCCCCCGGGGTTCCGTCTCCTACGAGCAGTACTTC,CASSPRGSVSYEQYF
TRBV4-1,TRBJ2-1,-,TRBD2,TGCGCCAGCAGCCAAGAAATCCTAGCGGGGGACCCTTACAATGAGCAGTTCTTC,CASSQEILAGDPYNEQFF
TRBV4-1,TRBJ2-7,-,-,TGCGCCAGCAGCCAAACAAAGGGGGGGTACTACGAGCAGTACTTC,CASSQTKGGYYEQYF
TRBV12-5,TRBJ2-5,-,-,TGTGCTAGTGGTTTGGTACGGCAGGGGGAGACCCAGTACTTC,CASGLVRQGETQYF
TRBV19,TRBJ1-2,once,TRBD1,TGTGCCAGTACCCCCAACCCAGGGGGCGCGGGCTACACCTTC,CASTPNPGGAGYTF
TRBV11-2,TRBJ2-6,-,-,TGTGCCAGCAGCTTAGATCAGTACTCTGGGGCCAACGTCCTGACTTTC,CASSLDQYSGANVLTF
TRBV27,TRBJ2-1,-,TRBD2,TGTGCCAGCAGTCCCCGGACGGGGGGCGGGGGGGATGAGCAGTTCTTC,CASSPRTGGGGDEQFF
TRBV6-6,TRBJ2-1,-,-,TGTGCCAGCAGTTACTTGCTAGACCCGTACAATGAGCAGTTCTTC,CASSYLLDPYNEQFF
TRBV7-2,TRBJ2-7,-,-,TGTGCCAGCAGCTTAGGATTTGGCGGTTCCAGCTCCTACGAGCAGTACTTC,CASSLGFGGSSSYEQYF
TRBV11-2,TRBJ2-2,-,-,TGTGCCAGCAGCGCCCAGACTGTACCGAACACCGGGGAGCTGTTTTTT,CASSAQTVPNTGELFF
TRBV9,TRBJ1-2,-,-,TGTGCCAGCACCGACAGGAGAAACTATGGCTACACCTTC,CASTDRRNYGYTF
TRBV19,TRBJ1-1,-,-,TGTGCCAGTAGCAGGTTGAACACTGAAGCTTTCTTT,CASSRLNTEAFF
TRBV6-1,TRBJ2-7,-,TRBD1,TGTGCCAGCAGCAACGAGGGGGCCTCGTCCTACGAGCAGTACTTC,CASSNEGASSYEQYF